Listed below are T cell receptor beta chains from one sample, sequenced in a study of T cell responses to AZD1222 COVID-19 vaccine. TCRdb's copy holds only in-frame clones and misses some; the assay was immunoSEQ multiplex PCR. The table records approximately 97,000 clones, more than 70% of them present only once. Sequenced material: peripheral blood, taken on day 0 of AZD1222 vaccination. The receptors were sampled from an adult in good health. Both conserved end residues are part of each CDR3. D genes are given only for firm matches. Clone sizes are given selectively: once, few, many, or a class where the clone is expanded.

TRBV5-4	.	TRBJ2-1	TRBD1	CASRNQGAQNEQFF	TGTGCCAGCAGGAACCAGGGGGCACAAAATGAGCAGTTCTTC
TRBV19	.	TRBJ2-5	TRBD2	CASSIRLAGKGTQYF	TGTGCCAGTAGTATCCGACTAGCGGGAAAAGGGACCCAGTACTTC
TRBV6-6	.	TRBJ2-6	.	CASSYSGSGANVLTF	TGTGCCAGCAGTTACTCAGGGTCTGGGGCCAACGTCCTGACTTTC
TRBV28	.	TRBJ2-2	.	CASSFTPGQNTGELFF	TGTGCCAGCAGTTTTACTCCGGGACAGAACACCGGGGAGCTGTTTTTT
TRBV9	.	TRBJ2-3	.	CASSVGTDNTQYF	TGTGCCAGCAGCGTAGGGACAGACAACACGCAGTATTTT
TRBV2	once	TRBJ1-1	.	CASSAREGTEAFF	TGTGCCAGCAGTGCCAGGGAGGGCACTGAAGCTTTCTTT
TRBV19	.	TRBJ2-3	TRBD2	CASRTSGSTDTQYF	TGTGCCAGCCGGACTAGCGGTAGCACAGATACGCAGTATTTT
TRBV7-2	few	TRBJ2-1	.	CASSLANRNEQFF	TGTGCCAGCAGCTTAGCCAACCGCAATGAGCAGTTCTTC
TRBV5-6	.	TRBJ2-2	.	CASSLANTGELFF	TGTGCCAGCAGCTTGGCCAACACCGGGGAGCTGTTTTTT
TRBV27	few	TRBJ2-1	TRBD2	CASSLRTSGNEQFF	TGTGCCAGCAGTTTACGGACTAGCGGGAATGAGCAGTTCTTC
TRBV6-1	few	TRBJ2-3	.	CASRETLPTSTDTQYF	TGTGCCAGCAGGGAAACTTTGCCGACTAGCACAGATACGCAGTATTTT
TRBV12-3/TRBV12-4	.	TRBJ1-6	.	CASSRDFNSPLHF	TGTGCCAGCAGCCGGGACTTCAATTCACCCCTCCACTTT
TRBV7-9	.	TRBJ1-4	TRBD1	CASSRTGGDEKLFF	TGTGCCAGCAGCCGTACAGGGGGCGATGAAAAACTGTTTTTT
TRBV2	.	TRBJ2-3	TRBD2	CASRIAGGPTTDTQYF	TGTGCCAGCAGGATAGCGGGAGGGCCGACGACAGATACGCAGTATTTT
TRBV12-3/TRBV12-4	.	TRBJ1-5	.	CASSPSSGSQHF	TGTGCCAGCAGTCCCTCGTCAGGTTCCCAGCATTTT